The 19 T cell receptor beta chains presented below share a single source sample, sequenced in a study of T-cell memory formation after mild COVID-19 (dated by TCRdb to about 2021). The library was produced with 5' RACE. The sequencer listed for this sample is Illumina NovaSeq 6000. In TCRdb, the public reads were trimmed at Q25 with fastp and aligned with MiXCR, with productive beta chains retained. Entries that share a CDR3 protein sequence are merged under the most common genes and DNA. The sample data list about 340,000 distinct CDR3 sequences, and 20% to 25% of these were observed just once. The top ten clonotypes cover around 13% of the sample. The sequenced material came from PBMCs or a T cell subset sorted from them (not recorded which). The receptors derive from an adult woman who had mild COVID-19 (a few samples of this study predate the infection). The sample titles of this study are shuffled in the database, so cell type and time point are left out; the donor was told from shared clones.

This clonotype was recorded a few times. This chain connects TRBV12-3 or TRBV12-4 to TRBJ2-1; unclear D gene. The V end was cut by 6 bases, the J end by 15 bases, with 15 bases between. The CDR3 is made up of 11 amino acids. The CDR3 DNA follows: TGTGCCAGCAGCCCCAGAGATTCCGCGTTCTTC. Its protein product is CASSPRDSAFF.

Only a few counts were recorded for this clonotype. Written as DNA, the CDR3 is TGTGCCAGCAGCTCCCTTCCGGGGGGCACTAGCACAGATACGCAGTATTTT. It encodes CASSSLPGGTSTDTQYF. The chain combines TRBV7-9 with TRBJ2-3; D possibly corresponds to TRBD2 (7 bases). The CDR3 extends over 17 amino acids. V was shortened by 4 bases and J by 0 bases, with 17 bases between the two germline ends. Germline CDR1 is SEHNR and CDR2 is FQNEAQ (reference sequence).

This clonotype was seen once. CDR3 sequence reads: CASSSGQGLAKNIQYF. The CDR3 DNA follows: TGTGCCAGCAGTTCCGGACAGGGACTAGCCAAAAACATTCAGTACTTC. The rearrangement links TRBV6-5 to TRBJ2-4; the match to TRBD1 covers 8 bases. Looked up from germline, CDR1 is MNHEY and CDR2 is SVGAGI. V was clipped by 4 bases and J by 0 bases; unmatched bases: 5. CDR3 length: 16 amino acids.

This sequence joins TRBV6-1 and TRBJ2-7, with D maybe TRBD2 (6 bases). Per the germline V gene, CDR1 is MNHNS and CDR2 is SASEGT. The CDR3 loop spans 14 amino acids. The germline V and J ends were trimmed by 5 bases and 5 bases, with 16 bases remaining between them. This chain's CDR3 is CASSQLGRNNEQYF. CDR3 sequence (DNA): TGTGCCAGCAGTCAACTAGGGAGGAATAACGAGCAGTACTTC.

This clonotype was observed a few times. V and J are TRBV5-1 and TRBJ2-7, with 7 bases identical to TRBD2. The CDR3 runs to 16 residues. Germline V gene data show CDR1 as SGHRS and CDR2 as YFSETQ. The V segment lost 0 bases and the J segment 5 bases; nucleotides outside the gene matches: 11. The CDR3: CASSLVVGLSGDEQYF. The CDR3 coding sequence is TGCGCCAGCAGCTTGGTGGTGGGCCTGAGCGGGGACGAGCAGTACTTC.

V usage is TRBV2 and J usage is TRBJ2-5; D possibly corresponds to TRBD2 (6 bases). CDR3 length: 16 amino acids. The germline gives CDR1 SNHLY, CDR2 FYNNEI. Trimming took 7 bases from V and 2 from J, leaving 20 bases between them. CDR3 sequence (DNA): TGTGCCAGCACCATAGCGGCAGGGCCGATACAAGAGACCCAGTACTTC. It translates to CASTIAAGPIQETQYF.

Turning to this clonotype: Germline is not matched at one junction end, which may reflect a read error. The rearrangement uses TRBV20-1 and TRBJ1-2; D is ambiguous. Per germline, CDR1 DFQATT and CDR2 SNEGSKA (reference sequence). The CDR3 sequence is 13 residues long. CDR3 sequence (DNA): TGCAGTGATAGAGAGGGCACCAACTATGGCTACACCTTC. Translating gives CSDREGTNYGYTF.

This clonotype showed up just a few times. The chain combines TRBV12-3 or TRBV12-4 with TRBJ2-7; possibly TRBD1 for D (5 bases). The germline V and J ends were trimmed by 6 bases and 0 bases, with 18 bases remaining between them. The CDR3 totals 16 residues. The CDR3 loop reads CASSFTQGRSSYEQYF. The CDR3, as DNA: TGTGCCAGCAGCTTCACCCAGGGAAGGAGCTCCTACGAGCAGTACTTC.

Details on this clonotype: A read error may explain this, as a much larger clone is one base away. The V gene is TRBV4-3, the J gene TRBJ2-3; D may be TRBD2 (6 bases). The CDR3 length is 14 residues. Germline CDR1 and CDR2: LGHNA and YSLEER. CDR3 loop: CASSQAMDYGGCFF. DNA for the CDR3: TGCGCCAGCAGCCAAGCCATGGACTATGGAGGGTGTTTCTTC.

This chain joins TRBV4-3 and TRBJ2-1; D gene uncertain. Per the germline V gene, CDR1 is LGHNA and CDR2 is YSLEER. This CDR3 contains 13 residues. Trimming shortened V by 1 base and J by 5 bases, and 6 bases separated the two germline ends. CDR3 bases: TGCGCCAGCAGCCAAGGGGTACACAATGAGCAGTTCTTC. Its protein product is CASSQGVHNEQFF.

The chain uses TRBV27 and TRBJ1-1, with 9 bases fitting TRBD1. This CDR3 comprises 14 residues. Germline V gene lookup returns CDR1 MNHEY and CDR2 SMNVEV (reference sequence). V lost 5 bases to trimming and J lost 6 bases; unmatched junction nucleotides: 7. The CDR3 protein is CASSRDRGYAEAFF. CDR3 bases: TGTGCCAGCAGTCGTGACAGGGGGTACGCTGAAGCTTTCTTT.

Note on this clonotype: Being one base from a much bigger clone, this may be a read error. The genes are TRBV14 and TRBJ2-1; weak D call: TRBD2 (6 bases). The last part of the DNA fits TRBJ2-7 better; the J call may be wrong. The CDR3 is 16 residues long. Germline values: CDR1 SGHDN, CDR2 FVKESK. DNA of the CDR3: TGTGCCAGCAGCCAAGTGTCCGGGAGCTCCTACAATGAGCAGTACTTC. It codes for CASSQVSGSSYNEQYF.

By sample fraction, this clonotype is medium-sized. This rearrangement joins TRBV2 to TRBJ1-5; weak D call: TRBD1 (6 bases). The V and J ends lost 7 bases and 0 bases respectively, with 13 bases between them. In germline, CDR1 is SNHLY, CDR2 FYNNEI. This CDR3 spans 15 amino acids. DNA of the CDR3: TGTGCCAGCACTAGAGGACAGAATAGCAATCAGCCCCAGCATTTT. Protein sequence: CASTRGQNSNQPQHF.

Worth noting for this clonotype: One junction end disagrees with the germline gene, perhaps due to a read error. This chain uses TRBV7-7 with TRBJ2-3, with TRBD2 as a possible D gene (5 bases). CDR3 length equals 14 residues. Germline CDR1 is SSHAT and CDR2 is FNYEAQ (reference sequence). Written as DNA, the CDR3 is TGTGCTAGCAGCTTAGCGTTCCCGGGTTATACGCAGTATTTT. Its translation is CASSLAFPGYTQYF.

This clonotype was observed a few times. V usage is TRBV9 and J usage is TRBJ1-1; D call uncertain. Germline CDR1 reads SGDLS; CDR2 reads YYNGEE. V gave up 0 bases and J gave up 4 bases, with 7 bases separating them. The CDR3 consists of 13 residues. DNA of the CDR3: TGTGCCAGCAGCGTAGGGACGTTCACTGAAGCTTTCTTT. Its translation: CASSVGTFTEAFF. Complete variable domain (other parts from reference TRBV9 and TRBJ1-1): DSGVTQTPKHLITATGQRVTLRCSPRSGDLSVYWYQQSLDQGLQFLIQYYNGEERAKGNILERFSAQQFPDLHSELNLSSLELGDSALYFCASSVGTFTEAFFGQGTRLTVV.

CDR3 DNA: TGTGCCAGCAGCTTATCCGGGAAGGGCGGGGAGCTGTTTTTT. It yields the protein CASSLSGKGGELFF. J is TRBJ2-2 and V is TRBV7-9, with D possibly matching TRBD2 (5 bases). The CDR3 loop spans 14 amino acids. Germline V gene sequence: CDR1 SEHNR, CDR2 FQNEAQ (reference sequence). V was trimmed by 2 bases and J by 7 bases, leaving 11 bases between them. The variable domain in full, with the rest retrieved from reference TRBV7-9 and TRBJ2-2, is DTGVSQNPRHKITKRGQNVTFRCDPISEHNRLYWYRQTLGQGPEFLTYFQNEAQLEKSRLLSDRFSAERPKGSFSTLEIQRTEQGDSAMYLCASSLSGKGGELFFGEGSRLTVL.

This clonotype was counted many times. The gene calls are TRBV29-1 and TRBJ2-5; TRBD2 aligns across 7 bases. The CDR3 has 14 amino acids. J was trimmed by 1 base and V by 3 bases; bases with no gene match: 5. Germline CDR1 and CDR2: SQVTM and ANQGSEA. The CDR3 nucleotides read TGCAGCGTTGAGCCTTCGGGAGGCCAAGAGACCCAGTACTTC. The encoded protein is CSVEPSGGQETQYF.

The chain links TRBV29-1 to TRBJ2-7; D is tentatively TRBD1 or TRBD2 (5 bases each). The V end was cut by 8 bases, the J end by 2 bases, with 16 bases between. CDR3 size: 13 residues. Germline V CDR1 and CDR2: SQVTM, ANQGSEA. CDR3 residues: CSSRDGGTYEQYF. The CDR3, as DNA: TGCAGCTCAAGGGACGGCGGCACCTACGAGCAGTACTTC.

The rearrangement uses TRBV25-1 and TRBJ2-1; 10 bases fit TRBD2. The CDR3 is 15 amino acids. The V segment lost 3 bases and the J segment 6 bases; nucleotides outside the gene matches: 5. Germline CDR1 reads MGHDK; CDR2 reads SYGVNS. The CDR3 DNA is TGTGCCAGCAGTGATAACCTAGCGGGGGCCAATGAGCAGTTCTTC. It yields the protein CASSDNLAGANEQFF.